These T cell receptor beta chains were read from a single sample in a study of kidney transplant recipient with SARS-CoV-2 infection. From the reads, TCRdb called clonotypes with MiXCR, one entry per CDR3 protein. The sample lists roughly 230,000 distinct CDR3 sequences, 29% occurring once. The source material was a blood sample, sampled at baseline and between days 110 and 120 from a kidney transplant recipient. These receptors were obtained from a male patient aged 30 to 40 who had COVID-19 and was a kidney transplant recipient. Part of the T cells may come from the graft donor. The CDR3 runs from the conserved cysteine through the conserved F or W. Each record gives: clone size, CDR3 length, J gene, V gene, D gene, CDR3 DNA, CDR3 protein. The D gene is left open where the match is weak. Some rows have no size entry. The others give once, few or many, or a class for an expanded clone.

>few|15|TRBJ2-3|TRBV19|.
TGTGCCAGTAGTACGGGATTGTCTAGCACAGATACGCAGTATTTT
CASSTGLSSTDTQYF
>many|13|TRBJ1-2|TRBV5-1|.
TGCGCCAGCAGCTTGGATACCGTCTATGGCTACACCTTC
CASSLDTVYGYTF
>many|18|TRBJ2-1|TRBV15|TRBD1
TGTGCCACCAGCAGGTTAGCCGGGGGGACAGGGAATACCTATGAGCAGTTCTTC
CATSRLAGGTGNTYEQFF
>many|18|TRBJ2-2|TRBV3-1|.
TGTGCCAGCAGCGCCAGGACTCCCATTTCAGGCTTGACCGGGGAGCTGTTTTTT
CASSARTPISGLTGELFF
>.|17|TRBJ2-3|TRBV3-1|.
TGTGCCAGCAGCATGCTCGGTCCCATTTGTCATGCAAGATACGCAGTATTT
CASSMLGPICHARYAVF
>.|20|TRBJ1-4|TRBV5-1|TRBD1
TGCGCCAGCAGCTTGGACTTCTTTGGGACAGGGGGGTCCCCTAGAGAAAAACTGTTTTTT
CASSLDFFGTGGSPREKLFF
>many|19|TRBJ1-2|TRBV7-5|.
.
CISVPEPIREVGKTYGYTF
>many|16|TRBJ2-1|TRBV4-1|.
TGCGCCAGCAGCCAAGATAATAGCGGAGACATGGGGGAGCAGTTCTTC
CASSQDNSGDMGEQFF
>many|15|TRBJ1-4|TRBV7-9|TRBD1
TGTGCCAGCAGTCCGACAGGGGGTACTAATGAAAAACTGTTTTTT
CASSPTGGTNEKLFF
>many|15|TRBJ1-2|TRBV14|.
TGTGCCAGCAGCCGAGGAGGAGGGGGTAACTATGGCTACACCTTC
CASSRGGGGNYGYTF
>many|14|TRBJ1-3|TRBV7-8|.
TGTGCCAGCAGCTTAGCCGGGATAGGAAACACCATATATTTT
CASSLAGIGNTIYF
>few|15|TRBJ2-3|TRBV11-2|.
TGTGCCAGCAGCTTAAATGGGTTAGGCACAGATACGCAGTATTTT
CASSLNGLGTDTQYF
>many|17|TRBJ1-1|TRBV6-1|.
TGTGCCAGCAGTGCGTCCCCTTGGGAGGGAAAGAACACTGAAGCTTTCTTT
CASSASPWEGKNTEAFF
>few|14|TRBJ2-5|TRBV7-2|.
TGTGCCAGCAGCTTGAGGGCCTTCCTGGAGACCCAGTACTTC
CASSLRAFLETQYF
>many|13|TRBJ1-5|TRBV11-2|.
TGTGCCAGCAGCTTAGCCTTCAATCAGCCCCAGCATTTT
CASSLAFNQPQHF
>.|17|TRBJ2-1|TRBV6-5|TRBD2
TGTGCCAGCAGCAGGACTAGCGGGGGGATCCAGGGGGATGAGCAGTTCTTC
CASSRTSGGIQGDEQFF
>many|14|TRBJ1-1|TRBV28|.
TGTGCCAGCAGTTTGTCAGGGCTTGACACTGAAGCTTTCTTT
CASSLSGLDTEAFF
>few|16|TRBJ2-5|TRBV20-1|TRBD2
TGCAGTGCTAGAGAGGGGGCTAGCGGGAGGGGTCGGACCCAGTACTTC
CSAREGASGRGRTQYF
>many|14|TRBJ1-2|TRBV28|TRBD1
TGTGCCAGCAGTTTTGGACAGGGTCATGGTGGCTACACCTTC
CASSFGQGHGGYTF
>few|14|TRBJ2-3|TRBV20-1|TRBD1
TGCAGTGTTGCCGGGACAGGGGGCGCAGATACGCAGTATTTT
CSVAGTGGADTQYF
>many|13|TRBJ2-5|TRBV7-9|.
TGTGCCAGCCGGCCGGATTCTAGGCAGACCCAGTACTTC
CASRPDSRQTQYF
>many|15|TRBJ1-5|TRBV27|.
TGTGCCAGCAGTCAACGACGGACTAGCAATCAGCCCCAGCATTTT
CASSQRRTSNQPQHF
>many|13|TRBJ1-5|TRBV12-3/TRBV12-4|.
TGTGCCAGCAGTAGGGGTGCTAATCAGCCCCAGCATTTT
CASSRGANQPQHF
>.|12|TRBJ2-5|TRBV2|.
TGTGCCAGCAGTGATAGTCGGGAGACCCAGTACTTC
CASSDSRETQYF
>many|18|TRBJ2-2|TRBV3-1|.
TGTGCCAGCAGCAGAGCCGATCCCATTTCAGGCTTGACCGGGGAGCTGTTTTTT
CASSRADPISGLTGELFF
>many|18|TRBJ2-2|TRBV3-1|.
TGTGCCAGCAGCTCGCCCACTCCCATTTCAGGCTTGACCGGGGAGCTGTTTTTT
CASSSPTPISGLTGELFF
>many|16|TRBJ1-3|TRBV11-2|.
TGTGCCAGCAGCTTAACCGGACGCCACTCTGGAAACACCATATATTTT
CASSLTGRHSGNTIYF
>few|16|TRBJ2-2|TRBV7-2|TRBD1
TGTGCCAGCAGCTTTCTTCCGGGACAGGGGGCCGGGGAGCTGTTTTTT
CASSFLPGQGAGELFF
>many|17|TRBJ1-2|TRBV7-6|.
TGTGCCAGCAGCGGTCTCACTGAATCTCGAAAGACCTATGGCTACACCTTC
CASSGLTESRKTYGYTF
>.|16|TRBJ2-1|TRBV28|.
TGTGCCAGCAGTTCGATAGAGCGGGCTCCCTACAATGAGCAGTTCTTC
CASSSIERAPYNEQFF
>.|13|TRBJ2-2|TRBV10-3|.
TGTGCCATCTCTGAGGGAGTGGCTGGGGAGCTGTTTTTT
CAISEGVAGELFF